This T cell receptor beta chain was identified during a study of T cell changes during pregnancy in multiple sclerosis (dated by TCRdb to 2018 to 2020). Regarding the complete study: The study looked at changes in the T cell repertoire across pregnancy in women with multiple sclerosis.

Note on this clone: No cognate antigen has been identified for it. It has no much larger one-base neighbor in the sample; base qualities were not kept.

From V the trimming removes 6 bases and from J it removes 5 bases, while the gene matches leave 7 bases of the junction unaccounted for. The CDR3 starts with the cysteine, ends with the phenylalanine, and has 14 residues. Only the CDR3 region is kept as DNA, spanning 42 bases read in frame from base 1. The germline V gene supplies CDR1 SGHVS and CDR2 FNYEAQ. Receptors were amplified or captured by the immunoSEQ multiplex PCR assay. TCRdb obtained this table from immuneACCESS and retained in-frame rearrangements with V and J assigned. These tables miss some clones; where compared with another copy, unresolved V genes account for less than half of the shortfall, and the remainder is unexplained. Here the sample has fewer than 95,000 clones; roughly 90% occur a single time. The biggest ten clones account for under 2% of the sample.

The sample was peripheral blood, taken in the first trimester of pregnancy. Rearrangement joined TRBV7-6 to TRBJ2-1, with TRBD2 identical over 7 junction bases. The TCR was taken from a female donor in good health, enrolled as a control in a pregnancy study. The CDR3 here reads CASSKREDHNEQFF. The base sequence is TGTGCCAGCAGTAAACGGGAGGACCACAATGAGCAGTTCTTC.